This T cell receptor (beta chain) was identified in a study of shared clonotypes between healthy human individuals. The CDR3 is 17 amino acids. Trimming took off 4 bases at V and 0 bases at J, with 17 bases between the two ends. The germline V gene has CDR1 SGHNT and CDR2 YYREEE (reference sequence). Assay: immunoSEQ multiplex PCR; the TCRdb copy retains only in-frame clones and omits some. The sample lists 550,000 to 700,000 clones; 55% to 85% were seen once. This TCR derives from a woman aged 25 to 39 in good health. The sequenced sample was memory CD4+ T cells sorted from blood. The subset was: CD45RA-negative fraction. The chain employs TRBV5-4 and TRBJ1-3, with D perhaps TRBD1 (6 bases). CDR3 in DNA: TGTGCCAGCAGCACTCCCTTGGGGGGGGCCTCTGGAAACACCATATATTTT. Protein product: CASSTPLGGASGNTIYF.